The following is a T cell receptor (beta chain) sequence with its context. Patients at the Seattle site were enrolled during active infection and followed longitudinally. CDR3 length equals 13 residues. Per germline, CDR1 SEHNR and CDR2 FQNEAQ (reference sequence). The V end was cut by 1 base, the J end by 4 bases, with 7 bases between. The protocol was immunoSEQ multiplex PCR, while the TCRdb copy is restricted to in-frame clones and leaves out a portion. The repertoire consists of 390,000 or so clones, with 70% to 90% occurring once and the leading ten covering 10%. The data derive from a study of blood T cell repertoires in COVID-19. Study background: COVID-19 samples, acute and convalescent, were from the United States, Italy and Spain.

The sequence was collected from a woman aged 25-40 years with COVID-19, enrolled during active disease. Sequenced input: peripheral blood. The rearrangement uses TRBV7-9 and TRBJ1-2, with D unresolved. The CDR3 here is CASSLGTSYGYTF. The CDR3 coding sequence is TGTGCCAGCAGCTTAGGGACTTCCTATGGCTACACCTTC. Filled out from reference TRBV7-9 and TRBJ1-2, the complete variable domain reads DTGVSQNPRHKITKRGQNVTFRCDPISEHNRLYWYRQTLGQGPEFLTYFQNEAQLEKSRLLSDRFSAERPKGSFSTLEIQRTEQGDSAMYLCASSLGTSYGYTFGSGTRLTVV.